The 32 T cell receptor beta chains presented below share a single source sample, sequenced in a study of shared clonotypes between healthy human individuals. Naive CD8 cells comprised CD45RO-negative, CCR7-positively selected cells, excluding terminally differentiated effector memory CD45RA+ cells. Profiled with immunoSEQ multiplex PCR; TCRdb holds only in-frame clones, not every one. The sample includes some 2,000,000 clones, roughly 94% of them seen just once. Sample: naive CD8+ T cells sorted from blood. The receptors stem from a man between 18 and 35 years old in good health.

A word on this clone: Other nucleotide sequences from this sample produce the same CDR3. The CDR3 DNA is TGTGCCAGCAGTTACTCCGGGAGCACTGAAGCTTTCTTT. Its protein product is CASSYSGSTEAFF. The V call is TRBV6-5, the J call TRBJ1-1; D unclear. This CDR3 spans 13 amino acids. Germline CDR1 and CDR2: MNHEY and SVGAGI. V lost 0 bases and J lost 4, with 6 bases in between.

The chain combines TRBV6-6 with TRBJ2-1, with D possibly being TRBD2 (5 bases). The CDR3 is made up of 16 amino acids. V lost 2 bases and J 5 bases, leaving 16 bases between the germline ends. Looked up from germline, CDR1 is MNHNY and CDR2 is SVGAGI (reference sequence). The CDR3 protein is CASSYPTGGLDNEQFF. The DNA for the CDR3 is TGTGCCAGCAGTTACCCGACGGGCGGGCTCGACAATGAGCAGTTCTTC.

This chain uses TRBV28 with TRBJ1-2; the D gene is possibly TRBD1 (6 bases). V lost 5 bases, J lost 2 bases, and 15 bases lay in between. The length of the CDR3 is 15 residues. Germline-derived CDR1 and CDR2 are MDHEN and SYDVKM. CDR3 loop: CASSRQEQSNYGYTF. Here the CDR3 DNA reads TGTGCCAGCAGTCGACAGGAGCAATCCAACTATGGCTACACCTTC.

This chain joins TRBV29-1 and TRBJ2-7; TRBD1 matches 9 bases. Germline lookup yields CDR1 SQVTM and CDR2 ANQGSEA. Unmatched junction bases numbered 6, after V lost 5 bases and J lost 1 base. The CDR3 is made up of 14 amino acids. CDR3 in amino acids: CSVIGQGWSYEQYF. DNA for the CDR3: TGCAGCGTTATCGGACAGGGGTGGTCCTACGAGCAGTACTTC.

This chain links TRBV5-4 with TRBJ1-2, with TRBD1 matching over 9 bases. Germline V CDR1 and CDR2: SGHNT, YYREEE (reference sequence). The CDR3 is 14 amino acids. The ends lost 2 bases at V and 8 bases at J; junction bases unmatched: 7. The CDR3 nucleotides are TGTGCCAGCAGCTTTTGGGGACAGGGTAACGGCTACACCTTC. This gives the protein CASSFWGQGNGYTF.

This chain uses TRBV12-5 with TRBJ1-5, with D maybe TRBD1 (6 bases). The germline V gene has CDR1 LGHNT and CDR2 FRNRAP. V was pared by 6 bases and J by 0 bases, with 12 bases between. The CDR3 is 15 amino acids. CDR3 loop: CASGGDNYSNQPQHF. Here the CDR3 DNA reads TGTGCTAGTGGCGGGGACAACTATAGCAATCAGCCCCAGCATTTT.

The J gene is TRBJ2-1, the V gene TRBV2, with TRBD1 matching 9 bases. J lost 9 bases, V lost 4 bases, and 13 bases had no gene match. The CDR3 is 16 amino acids. CDR1 is SNHLY and CDR2 is FYNNEI in the germline V gene. CDR3 nucleotides: TGTGCCAGCAGTGGACCGGGACAGGGCCTCGGGTCTGAGCAGTTCTTC. This encodes CASSGPGQGLGSEQFF. Supplemented by reference TRBV2 and TRBJ2-1, the full variable domain reads EPEVTQTPSHQVTQMGQEVILRCVPISNHLYFYWYRQILGQKVEFLVSFYNNEISEKSEIFDDQFSVERPDGSNFTLKIRSTKLEDSAMYFCASSGPGQGLGSEQFFGPGTRLTVL.

This clone was found once. This sequence joins TRBV6-5 and TRBJ2-5, with TRBD2 matching over 7 bases. The CDR3 loop spans 15 amino acids. With V trimmed by 5 bases and J by 5 bases, 11 bases remained unmatched. Germline CDR1 is MNHEY and CDR2 is SVGAGI. CDR3 sequence: CASSLVGGEGETQYF. The DNA for the CDR3 is TGTGCCAGCAGTCTAGTCGGCGGGGAGGGGGAGACCCAGTACTTC.

The rearrangement joins TRBV9 to TRBJ2-1, with TRBD2 matching 8 bases. V was pared by 3 bases and J by 2 bases, with 4 bases of the junction left unmatched. Germline CDR1 SGDLS, CDR2 YYNGEE. The CDR3 extends over 15 amino acids. This chain's CDR3 is CASSAPGGPYNEQFF. In DNA, the CDR3 is TGTGCCAGCAGCGCTCCGGGGGGGCCCTACAATGAGCAGTTCTTC. Variable domain in full (rest from reference TRBV9 and TRBJ2-1): DSGVTQTPKHLITATGQRVTLRCSPRSGDLSVYWYQQSLDQGLQFLIQYYNGEERAKGNILERFSAQQFPDLHSELNLSSLELGDSALYFCASSAPGGPYNEQFFGPGTRLTVL.

This chain links TRBV5-6 with TRBJ2-3; TRBD1 or TRBD2 may be the D gene (5 bases each). This CDR3 contains 14 residues. CDR1 is SGHDT, CDR2 YYEEEE, per germline. Trimming pared 0 bases from V and 2 bases from J, leaving 7 bases between. CDR3 coding DNA: TGTGCCAGCAGCTTGGAGGGACCCACAGATACGCAGTATTTT. Protein: CASSLEGPTDTQYF.

This clone occurred once. Additional DNA sequences in this sample encode the identical CDR3. The chain joins TRBV7-6 to TRBJ2-7; D is perhaps TRBD2 (6 bases). The CDR3 covers 13 residues. Trimming stripped 1 base from V and 4 bases from J, with 8 bases between. CDR1 is SGHVS and CDR2 is FNYEAQ in the germline V gene. The CDR3 spells CASSLGLAYEQYF. CDR3 nucleotide sequence: TGTGCCAGCAGCTTAGGGCTAGCGTACGAGCAGTACTTC.

The rearrangement links TRBV28 to TRBJ2-7, with 8 bases lining up with TRBD1. CDR3 length: 13 amino acids. V trimming: 11 bases; J trimming: 3 bases; junction bases outside the gene matches: 9. Germline lookup yields CDR1 MDHEN and CDR2 SYDVKM. The CDR3 loop is CASKETGDYEQYF. As DNA, the CDR3 is TGTGCCTCAAAAGAGACAGGGGACTACGAGCAGTACTTC.

The gene calls are TRBV27 and TRBJ2-7; no definite D call. V dropped 9 bases and J dropped 6 bases, with 15 bases sitting between them. The CDR3 is 12 amino acids. Germline V CDR1 and CDR2: MNHEY, SMNVEV (reference sequence). In DNA, the CDR3 is TGTGCCAGTGCCAACAAGATTGTCGAGCAGTACTTC. Translated: CASANKIVEQYF.

The V call is TRBV28, the J call TRBJ1-5, with D uncertain. CDR1 is MDHEN, CDR2 SYDVKM, per germline. V lost 5 bases to trimming and J lost 7 bases, with 12 bases between them. CDR3 size: 13 residues. The CDR3 DNA reads as TGTGCCAGCAGTCCGCGGACTGAGCAGCCCCAGCATTTT. Encoded protein: CASSPRTEQPQHF.

The table lists this clone with a count of one. The chain links TRBV20-1 to TRBJ1-1; a weak D match, TRBD1 (5 bases). The CDR3 covers 11 residues. Per the germline V gene, CDR1 is DFQATT and CDR2 is SNEGSKA (reference sequence). The V end lost 6 bases, the J end lost 7 bases, and 12 bases lay between the germline ends. The DNA for the CDR3 is TGCAGTGCGACCCGGGGGGGTGAAGCTTTCTTT. Translation gives CSATRGGEAFF.

This clone was detected once. This chain uses TRBV6-5 with TRBJ1-2, with 8 bases aligning to TRBD1. The CDR3 has 14 amino acids. The trim removed 2 bases at V and 7 bases at J, leaving 6 bases unmatched. CDR1 MNHEY and CDR2 SVGAGI come from the germline V gene. DNA of the CDR3: TGTGCCAGCAGTTACCAGGGGGCTCTATCTGGCTACACCTTC. Translated: CASSYQGALSGYTF.

J is TRBJ2-7 and V is TRBV6-6, with D possibly being TRBD1 (5 bases). Germline loops: CDR1 MNHNY, CDR2 SVGAGI (reference sequence). The germline V and J ends were trimmed by 7 bases and 2 bases, with 21 bases remaining between them. The CDR3 totals 16 residues. The CDR3 nucleotides read TGTGCCAGCACCATTTTCTGGGGCGCGTTAGCCTACGAGCAGTACTTC. Amino acid sequence: CASTIFWGALAYEQYF.

The count of this clone is one. The chain links TRBV6-6 to TRBJ1-5, with 7 bases matching TRBD1. The CDR3 runs 15 residues. V lost 4 bases, J lost 5 bases, and 8 bases stayed unmatched. Germline values: CDR1 MNHNY, CDR2 SVGAGI (reference sequence). The CDR3 DNA reads as TGTGCCAGCAGTTCTTTAGACAGGGTAGATCAGCCCCAGCATTTT. Amino acid sequence: CASSSLDRVDQPQHF.

The chain has TRBV28 and TRBJ1-4, with D possibly TRBD1 on 5 matching bases. The CDR3 spans 16 residues. Germline V gives CDR1 MDHEN, CDR2 SYDVKM. The V end was cut by 2 bases, the J end by 0 bases, with 10 bases between. The CDR3 nucleotides read TGTGCCAGCAGTTTACCGACAGAAGCAACTAATGAAAAACTGTTTTTT. It translates to CASSLPTEATNEKLFF.

This chain uses TRBV27 with TRBJ1-3, with 8 positions matching TRBD1. J gave up 8 bases and V 5 bases, and 14 bases lay outside the gene matches. Germline CDR1 and CDR2: MNHEY and SMNVEV (reference sequence). The CDR3 contains 16 residues. The CDR3 here is CASSQGPGTGGHTIYF. CDR3 in DNA: TGTGCCAGCAGTCAAGGGCCCGGGACAGGAGGACACACCATATATTTT.

CDR3 in amino acids: CASSEYFGGGGDEQFF. CDR3 coding DNA: TGTGCCAGCAGTGAATACTTTGGCGGGGGGGGCGATGAGCAGTTCTTC. The chain uses TRBV6-1 and TRBJ2-1; 9 nucleotides line up with TRBD2. V lost 2 bases, J lost 8 bases, and 10 bases stayed unmatched. This CDR3 region has 16 residues. Germline V gene sequence: CDR1 MNHNS, CDR2 SASEGT.

The V gene is TRBV6-6, the J gene TRBJ2-7, with a possible D match to TRBD1 (5 bases). The CDR3 runs to 14 residues. V lost 2 bases and J 3 bases, leaving 11 bases between the germline ends. The germline V gene has CDR1 MNHNY and CDR2 SVGAGI (reference sequence). In DNA, the CDR3 is TGTGCCAGCAGTTACGAAGGGGTGGACTACGAGCAGTACTTC. Its translation is CASSYEGVDYEQYF.

The J gene is TRBJ2-7, the V gene TRBV6-6; TRBD1 matches at 9 bases. CDR1 and CDR2 (germline): MNHNY, SVGAGI (reference sequence). The CDR3 has 16 amino acids. The ends lost 5 bases at V and 0 bases at J; junction bases unmatched: 8. The CDR3 nucleotides read TGTGCCAGCAGTAACCAGGACAGGGGAAGCTCCTACGAGCAGTACTTC. Translating it yields CASSNQDRGSSYEQYF.

In its sample, this clone was seen once. The rearrangement links TRBV10-3 to TRBJ2-5, with 7 positions matching TRBD2. V dropped 0 bases and J dropped 3; count of bases not matched to a gene: 7. This CDR3 comprises 16 residues. Germline CDR1 is ENHRY and CDR2 is SYGVKD. In DNA form, the CDR3 reads TGTGCCATCAGTGAGTCGAAGTCTCTAGCGGAAGAGACCCAGTACTTC. It codes for CAISESKSLAEETQYF.

This chain joins TRBV6-5 and TRBJ1-1; 7 nucleotides line up with TRBD1. CDR1 is MNHEY and CDR2 is SVGAGI in the germline V gene. The CDR3 has 15 amino acids. J was trimmed by 4 bases and V by 6 bases; bases with no gene match: 11. The chain's CDR3 is CASSYDREGGTEAFF. The CDR3 DNA reads TGTGCCAGCAGCTATGACAGGGAAGGGGGCACTGAAGCTTTCTTT.

Turning to this clone: Other DNA sequences in this sample translate to the same CDR3. J is TRBJ2-7 and V is TRBV27; 9 bases line up with TRBD2. The CDR3 covers 14 residues. CDR1 and CDR2 from the germline V gene are MNHEY and SMNVEV (reference sequence). V gave up 2 bases and J gave up 5 bases; unmatched junction bases: 4. CDR3 loop: CASSLGLAGDEQYF. For the CDR3, the DNA is TGTGCCAGCAGTTTAGGGTTAGCGGGAGACGAGCAGTACTTC.

The V gene is TRBV4-1, the J gene TRBJ1-2; D not resolved. Trimming cost V 0 bases and J 6 bases, with 14 bases left between them. The CDR3 runs 15 residues. CDR1 is MGHRA and CDR2 is YSYEKL in the germline V gene. The CDR3 is CASSQEVGLGDGYTF. The CDR3 DNA reads TGCGCCAGCAGCCAAGAAGTCGGTCTCGGGGATGGCTACACCTTC.

This clone was recorded only once. The chain links TRBV29-1 to TRBJ1-4; TRBD1 might be the D (5 bases). Germline CDR1 and CDR2: SQVTM and ANQGSEA. V lost 6 bases and J lost 13, with 18 bases in between. The length of the CDR3 is 12 residues. The CDR3 protein is CSVLLGTLGLFF. The CDR3 DNA follows: TGCAGCGTCCTCCTGGGGACCTTAGGACTGTTTTTT.

V is TRBV6-6 and J is TRBJ2-7, with 8 bases that match TRBD1. In germline, CDR1 is MNHNY, CDR2 SVGAGI (reference sequence). Germline trimming cut 4 bases from V and 0 bases from J; bases unmatched to any gene: 5. CDR3 size: 15 residues. The CDR3 coding sequence is TGTGCCAGCAGTTCTTGGACAGGGAGCTCCTACGAGCAGTACTTC. As protein: CASSSWTGSSYEQYF.

The genes are TRBV30 and TRBJ1-2, with D perhaps matching TRBD1 (6 bases). Germline V gene data show CDR1 as GTSNPN and CDR2 as SVGIG (reference sequence). V was shortened by 1 base and J by 4 bases, with 10 bases between the two germline ends. This CDR3 is 13 amino acids long. CDR3 amino acids: CAWSEGGAYGYTF. In DNA, the CDR3 is TGTGCCTGGAGTGAGGGGGGAGCCTATGGCTACACCTTC.

The chain links TRBV7-8 to TRBJ1-1, with D hard to call. CDR1 SGHVS and CDR2 FQNEAQ come from the germline V gene. This CDR3 spans 15 amino acids. Deletions cut 2 bases from V and 1 base from J, with 11 bases between. CDR3 sequence: CASSLSYLGNTEAFF. The DNA of the CDR3 is TGTGCCAGCAGCTTATCGTATCTGGGGAACACTGAAGCTTTCTTT.

V is TRBV7-8 and J is TRBJ1-5, with D possibly being TRBD1 (5 bases). This CDR3 has 16 residues. CDR1 and CDR2 (germline): SGHVS, FQNEAQ. The V end lost 2 bases, the J end lost 0 bases, and 11 bases lay between the germline ends. CDR3 loop: CASSLLGPYSNQPQHF. DNA for the CDR3: TGTGCCAGCAGCTTATTGGGGCCCTATAGCAATCAGCCCCAGCATTTT.